The 12 T cell receptor beta chains presented below share a single source sample, sequenced in a study of chemoradiotherapy in HPV16-positive cancers. Assay used: immunoSEQ multiplex PCR; TCRdb lists only in-frame clones, some missing. Here the sample spans thousands of clones, around 80% being singletons. This sample was obtained from a patient who underwent chemoradiotherapy. Receptors originate from a human donor with HPV-associated anogenital cancer.

The J gene is TRBJ2-2, the V gene TRBV19; 10 positions match TRBD2. The CDR3 contains 20 residues. CDR1 and CDR2 from the germline V gene are LNHDA and SQIVND (reference sequence). J was trimmed by 0 bases and V by 1 base; bases with no gene match: 11. Written as DNA, the CDR3 is TGTGCCAGTAGTATAGCGGTTGGTAGGACTAGCGGAACGAACACCGGGGAGCTGTTTTTT. Translating it yields CASSIAVGRTSGTNTGELFF.

The chain carries TRBV28 and TRBJ2-7; 7 nucleotides match TRBD2. Germline loops: CDR1 MDHEN, CDR2 SYDVKM. CDR3 length equals 15 residues. The V and J ends lost 6 bases and 1 base, in that order; junction bases with no gene match: 9. CDR3 region: CASSPGGTLSYEQYF. Written as DNA, the CDR3 is TGTGCCAGCAGCCCCGGGGGGACCCTGTCCTACGAGCAGTACTTC.

The genes are TRBV5-1 and TRBJ2-7; 9 nucleotides line up with TRBD1. Germline V gene sequence: CDR1 SGHRS, CDR2 YFSETQ. The V segment lost 5 bases and the J segment 6 bases; nucleotides outside the gene matches: 3. The CDR3 is 12 amino acids. The CDR3 DNA sequence: TGCGCCAGCAGTTCGACAGGGGGCGAGCAGTACTTC. Protein: CASSSTGGEQYF.

The rearrangement uses TRBV30 and TRBJ2-7; 9 bases are shared with TRBD2. Trimming took 7 bases from V and 2 from J; bases not matched to a gene: 9. Germline V gives CDR1 GTSNPN, CDR2 SVGIG (reference sequence). The CDR3 has 14 residues. This CDR3 reads CALVSGGKTYEQYF. Written as DNA, the CDR3 is TGTGCCTTAGTCAGCGGGGGGAAAACCTACGAGCAGTACTTC.

The V call is TRBV7-2, the J call TRBJ2-2, with D perhaps being TRBD1 or TRBD2 (5 bases each). Deletions cut 10 bases from V and 6 bases from J, with 21 bases between. Germline CDR1 is SGHTA and CDR2 is FQGNSA. The CDR3 loop spans 15 amino acids. CDR3 sequence: CATATGTLGSGELFF. CDR3 nucleotide sequence: TGTGCCACCGCTACTGGGACCCTAGGGTCCGGGGAGCTGTTTTTT.

The V gene is TRBV7-9, the J gene TRBJ1-3; no clear D gene. With 7 bases removed from V and 0 bases from J, the gap between germline ends came to 19 bases. Germline V gene sequence: CDR1 SEHNR, CDR2 FQNEAQ (reference sequence). The CDR3 extends over 17 amino acids. Written as DNA, the CDR3 is TGTGCCAGCATTAGACCCCCGCGTACTAACTCTGGAAACACCATATATTTT. Translated, it gives CASIRPPRTNSGNTIYF. Complete variable domain (other parts from reference TRBV7-9 and TRBJ1-3): DTGVSQNPRHKITKRGQNVTFRCDPISEHNRLYWYRQTLGQGPEFLTYFQNEAQLEKSRLLSDRFSAERPKGSFSTLEIQRTEQGDSAMYLCASIRPPRTNSGNTIYFGEGSWLTVV.

The chain carries TRBV19 and TRBJ2-6; no clear D. CDR3 length: 13 residues. The germline V gene has CDR1 LNHDA and CDR2 SQIVND (reference sequence). Between the trimmed V and J ends, which lost 7 bases and 0 bases, there was a span of 4 bases. The DNA for the CDR3 is TGTGCCAGTAACCCCTCTGGGGCCAACGTCCTGACTTTC. This gives the protein CASNPSGANVLTF.

This chain links TRBV4-2 with TRBJ2-1; 7 bases are shared with TRBD2. Germline trimming cut 0 bases from V and 6 bases from J; bases unmatched to any gene: 11. Germline CDR1 is LGHNA and CDR2 is YNFKEQ. CDR3 length: 17 residues. CDR3 sequence: CASSQERERDPPNEQFF. The DNA of the CDR3 is TGTGCCAGCAGCCAAGAAAGGGAGCGGGATCCTCCCAATGAGCAGTTCTTC.

The chain combines TRBV7-3 with TRBJ2-2; 14 nucleotides match TRBD2. The CDR3 has 17 amino acids. J lost 1 base, V lost 5 bases, and 3 bases had no gene match. Germline V gene data show CDR1 as SGHTA and CDR2 as FQGTGA. CDR3 amino acids: CASSLGLAGGNTGELFF. CDR3 bases: TGTGCCAGCAGCCTCGGACTAGCGGGAGGGAACACCGGGGAGCTGTTTTTT.

V and J are TRBV7-2 and TRBJ2-3; TRBD1 agrees at 10 bases. Per germline, CDR1 SGHTA and CDR2 FQGNSA. J lost 6 bases, V lost 1 base, and 10 bases had no gene match. The CDR3 is 17 amino acids. CDR3 region: CASSLGQGAWPGDTQYF. The CDR3 DNA reads as TGTGCCAGCAGCTTAGGACAGGGGGCCTGGCCTGGGGATACGCAGTATTTT.

V and J are TRBV2 and TRBJ1-3; TRBD1 matches at 9 bases. The germline V gene encodes CDR1 SNHLY and CDR2 FYNNEI. The CDR3 extends over 14 amino acids. The J segment lost 4 bases and the V segment lost 4 bases, leaving 2 bases of the junction unmatched. The CDR3 sequence is CASSAGQGGNTIYF. CDR3 coding DNA: TGTGCCAGCAGTGCGGGACAGGGAGGAAACACCATATATTTT.

This clone appeared a single time. In DNA, the CDR3 is TGTGCCAGCAGCTTAAACGAGCGGGGCCCGGGGGCCGGGGAGCTGTTTTTT. Amino acid sequence: CASSLNERGPGAGELFF. The gene calls are TRBV11-1 and TRBJ2-2; 7 bases agree with TRBD2. Germline V gene sequence: CDR1 SGHAT, CDR2 FQDESV (reference sequence). After removal of 2 bases from V and 6 bases from J, the junction contained 12 bases not matched to a gene. CDR3 size: 17 residues.